This is a list of T cell receptor beta chains from one sample in a study of prognosis after radiotherapy for stage I lung cancer. MiXCR, run by TCRdb on the multiplex PCR reads, gives a single entry per CDR3 protein. This sample has 20,000 to 30,000 distinct CDR3 sequences; approximately 40% occur once, and the top ten carry about 22%. The sample here was PBMCs, taken before or after stereotactic body radiation therapy (not recorded which). The source of these receptors is a donor over 45 with non-small cell lung cancer. Both conserved end residues are part of each CDR3. D genes are given only for firm matches. Size values are once, few and many counts, or a class for expanded clones, and some rows have none.

13	many	-	TRBV5-1	TRBJ2-5	CASSPPGIETQYF	TGCGCCAGCAGCCCCCCGGGGATAGAGACCCAGTACTTC
13	many	-	TRBV20-1	TRBJ2-1	CSARDPPPDEQFF	TGCAGTGCTAGAGATCCCCCGCCCGATGAGCAGTTCTTC
15	many	TRBD1	TRBV5-1	TRBJ1-5	CASSLDGTVNQPQHF	TGCGCCAGCAGCTTGGATGGGACAGTAAATCAGCCCCAGCATTTT
15	many	TRBD2	TRBV5-5	TRBJ2-3	CASSPTSAGTDTQYF	TGTGCCAGCAGTCCTACTAGCGCTGGCACAGATACGCAGTATTTT
14	many	-	TRBV30	TRBJ2-1	CAWSVRGPYLSQFF	TGTGCCTGGAGTGTACGAGGACCGTACTTGAGCCAGTTCTTC
13	many	TRBD1	TRBV14	TRBJ2-7	CASKLQGAYEQYF	TGTGCCAGCAAGCTTCAGGGGGCATACGAGCAGTACTTC
15	many	TRBD2	TRBV5-1	TRBJ2-3	CASSLTSGSGDTQYF	TGCGCCAGCAGCCTCACTAGCGGGAGTGGAGATACGCAGTATTTT
16	-	TRBD2	TRBV6-1	TRBJ2-1	CASSEMGGSGNDEQFF	TGTGCCAGCAGTGAAATGGGTGGGAGCGGGAACGATGAGCAGTTCTTC
16	-	-	TRBV2	TRBJ2-1	CASSEAGRGPIHGQFF	TGTGCCAGCAGTGAAGCCGGGCGGGGGCCGATTCATGGTCAGTTCTTC
14	many	TRBD1	TRBV12-3/TRBV12-4	TRBJ1-1	CASSFLRGVTEAFF	TGTGCCAGCAGTTTTCTCAGGGGGGTCACTGAAGCTTTCTTT
14	many	-	TRBV20-1	TRBJ2-1	CSAKGGLSYNEQFF	TGCAGTGCTAAGGGCGGACTCTCCTACAATGAGCAGTTCTTC
14	many	-	TRBV6-4	TRBJ2-2	CASSYFPTTGELFF	TGTGCCAGCAGTTACTTTCCGACGACCGGGGAGCTGTTTTTT
16	many	TRBD2	TRBV25-1	TRBJ2-1	CASSEAGTSENNEQFF	TGTGCCAGCAGTGAAGCCGGGACTAGCGAAAACAATGAGCAGTTCTTC
15	many	-	TRBV4-1	TRBJ1-2	CASSQLVQGTYGYTF	TGCGCCAGCAGCCAATTAGTGCAGGGCACCTATGGCTACACCTTC
15	-	-	TRBV6-2/TRBV6-3	TRBJ1-5	CASLHWQGGNQPQHF	TGTGCCAGCCTCCATTGGCAGGGCGGTAATCAGCCCCAGCATTTT
17	many	-	TRBV7-9	TRBJ1-4	CASSLAWRQGDNEKLFF	TGTGCCAGCAGCTTAGCGTGGAGGCAGGGAGACAATGAAAAACTGTTTTTT
13	-	-	TRBV30	TRBJ1-3	CACALAGADTIYF	TGTGCTTGCGCACTGGCCGGGGCCGACACCATATATTTT
16	many	TRBD2	TRBV2	TRBJ2-7	CASSDKTSGSSYEQYF	TGTGCCAGCAGTGATAAAACTAGCGGGAGCTCCTACGAGCAGTACTTC
14	-	-	TRBV30	TRBJ1-1	CAWSTSRGRPTAFF	TGTGCCTGGAGTACCTCCAGGGGACGACCAACTGCTTTCTTT
16	many	TRBD2	TRBV18	TRBJ2-1	CASSPHPGLAENEQFF	TGTGCCAGCTCACCACACCCCGGACTAGCGGAGAATGAGCAGTTCTTC
12	-	-	TRBV6-1	TRBJ2-3	CASISPTDTQYF	TGTGCCAGCATTTCTCCCACAGATACGCAGTATTTT
16	many	-	TRBV19	TRBJ1-5	CASRRQRNYSNQPQHF	TGTGCCAGTAGGCGACAGCGGAATTATAGCAATCAGCCCCAGCATTTT
13	-	TRBD1	TRBV20-1	TRBJ2-7	CSAMRDRAPEQYF	TGCAGTGCTATGCGGGACAGGGCTCCCGAGCAGTACTTC
16	-	-	TRBV5-1	TRBJ2-1	CASSLEHGSRTYEQFF	TGCGCCAGCAGCTTAGAACATGGGTCCCGAACGTATGAGCAGTTCTTC
15	many	-	TRBV7-9	TRBJ1-4	CASSPWGMRDEKLFF	TGTGCCAGCAGCCCATGGGGGATGCGGGATGAAAAACTGTTTTTT
16	many	-	TRBV6-1	TRBJ1-5	CASSEPLGGTMLPQHF	TGTGCCAGCAGTGAACCTCTAGGGGGGACCATGCTCCCCCAGCATTTT
15	-	-	TRBV5-1	TRBJ2-2	CASSLASGGPGELFF	TGCGCCAGCAGCTTGGCATCGGGGGGCCCCGGGGAGCTGTTTTTT
15	medium-sized	TRBD1	TRBV5-1	TRBJ2-3	CASSFPGTGTDTQYF	TGCGCCAGCAGCTTTCCCGGGACAGGCACAGATACGCAGTATTTT
14	medium-sized	-	TRBV30	TRBJ1-2	CAWSVSSGGYGYTF	TGTGCCTGGAGTGTATCCTCGGGGGGCTATGGCTACACCTTC
16	many	-	TRBV9	TRBJ1-3	CASSVGGSYSGNTIYF	TGTGCCAGCAGCGTAGGCGGATCGTACTCTGGAAACACCATATATTTT
14	many	-	TRBV19	TRBJ2-1	CASSSVGWGNEQFF	TGTGCCAGTAGTAGCGTTGGTTGGGGGAATGAGCAGTTCTTC
15	medium-sized	-	TRBV5-1	TRBJ2-3	CASSLAWGRRDTQYF	TGCGCCAGCAGCTTGGCCTGGGGGAGGAGAGATACGCAGTATTTT
15	-	-	TRBV10-2	TRBJ2-5	CASSESSGVQETQYF	TGCGCCAGCAGTGAGTCATCGGGAGTACAAGAGACCCAGTACTTC
15	many	TRBD1	TRBV19	TRBJ2-7	CASSIRTGGSYEQYF	TGTGCCAGTAGTATCCGGACAGGGGGCTCCTACGAGCAGTACTTC
12	-	-	TRBV6-2/TRBV6-3	TRBJ1-5	CASMQSNQPQHF	TGTGCCAGCATGCAAAGCAATCAGCCCCAGCATTTT
15	many	-	TRBV28	TRBJ2-7	CASSSSWDGTYEQYF	TGTGCCAGCAGCTCCTCTTGGGACGGAACCTACGAGCAGTACTTC
13	many	-	TRBV11-2	TRBJ2-5	CASSTNFRDTQYF	TGTGCCAGCAGCACCAACTTCCGGGACACCCAGTACTTC
16	many	TRBD1	TRBV19	TRBJ2-1	CASSIGGTGYNNEQFF	TGTGCCAGTAGTATAGGGGGGACAGGGTATAACAATGAGCAGTTCTTC
13	-	-	TRBV6-2/TRBV6-3	TRBJ1-6	CASCNEYLSPLHF	TGTGCCAGCTGCAATGAGTACCTTTCACCCCTCCACTTT
15	-	TRBD1	TRBV11-1	TRBJ1-4	CASSPSGQGDEKLFF	TGTGCCAGCAGCCCTTCGGGACAGGGGGATGAAAAACTGTTTTTT
14	-	-	TRBV6-2/TRBV6-3	TRBJ2-7	CASIPWTGDYEQYF	TGTGCCAGCATCCCCTGGACTGGGGACTACGAGCAGTACTTC
14	-	-	TRBV28	TRBJ2-7	CASSFSLKSYEQYF	TGTGCCAGCTCCTTCAGTCTGAAAAGCTACGAGCAGTACTTC
13	-	-	TRBV20-1	TRBJ2-6	CSAVNSVTNVLTF	TGCAGTGCTGTGAACTCTGTTACCAACGTCCTGACTTTC
16	many	TRBD2	TRBV30	TRBJ2-5	CAWSVRLAGDQETQYF	TGTGCCTGGAGTGTCAGACTAGCGGGAGATCAAGAGACCCAGTACTTC
13	medium-sized	-	TRBV20-1	TRBJ2-2	CSASGGNTGELFF	TGCAGTGCTAGTGGCGGGAACACCGGGGAGCTGTTTTTT
14	-	-	TRBV19	TRBJ1-2	CASSIARRLYGYTF	TGTGCCAGTAGTATAGCCAGGAGACTCTATGGCTACACCTTC
19	many	TRBD2	TRBV20-1	TRBJ2-3	CSARGRGLAGTMNTDTQYF	TGCAGTGCTAGAGGGAGGGGCCTAGCGGGAACCATGAACACAGATACGCAGTATTTT
16	once	-	TRBV20-1	TRBJ1-2	CSASSVGGLDLSGYTF	TGCAGTGCTAGCTCGGTGGGGGGCCTCGACCTTTCGGGCTACACCTTC
15	-	TRBD2	TRBV2	TRBJ2-7	CASSEASGSPYEQYF	TGTGCCAGCAGTGAAGCTAGCGGGAGCCCCTACGAGCAGTACTTC
15	-	TRBD1	TRBV5-1	TRBJ1-5	CASSPWTGNADTQHF	TGCGCCAGCAGCCCGTGGACAGGGAATGCTGATACGCAGCATTTT
16	many	TRBD2	TRBV24-1	TRBJ2-3	CATSDTSGGGPDTQYF	TGTGCCACCAGTGACACGTCTGGGGGGGGACCCGATACGCAGTATTTT
16	-	TRBD2	TRBV18	TRBJ2-5	CASSPGGLAIQETQYF	TGTGCCAGCTCACCGGGGGGACTAGCGATTCAAGAGACCCAGTACTTC
15	-	-	TRBV19	TRBJ1-4	CASSIGGLANEKLFF	TGTGCCAGTAGTATCGGAGGGCTAGCTAATGAAAAACTGTTTTTT
18	large	TRBD2	TRBV12-3/TRBV12-4	TRBJ2-1	CASTPGTSGRAWNNEQFF	TGTGCCAGCACCCCAGGGACTAGCGGGAGGGCTTGGAACAATGAGCAGTTCTTC
12	many	-	TRBV28	TRBJ1-5	CASRSGNQPQHF	TGTGCCAGCAGATCGGGGAATCAGCCCCAGCATTTT
16	many	TRBD1	TRBV20-1	TRBJ1-2	CSARSGQGILFYGYTF	TGCAGTGCTAGGTCGGGACAGGGGATTTTATTCTATGGCTACACCTTC
13	once	-	TRBV7-7	TRBJ2-1	CAVAEGSYNEQFF	TGTGCTGTGGCTGAGGGGTCCTACAATGAGCAGTTCTTC
17	many	-	TRBV15	TRBJ2-3	CATSRERQELSTDTQYF	TGTGCCACCAGCAGAGAAAGGCAGGAGCTTAGCACAGATACGCAGTATTTT
15	-	TRBD2	TRBV28	TRBJ2-1	CAVRSAREGLNEQFF	TGTGCCGTCCGTAGTGCGCGGGAGGGCCTAAATGAGCAGTTCTTC
15	once	TRBD1	TRBV20-1	TRBJ2-1	CSARQGEGAHNEQFF	TGCAGTGCTAGACAAGGAGAGGGGGCGCACAATGAGCAGTTCTTC